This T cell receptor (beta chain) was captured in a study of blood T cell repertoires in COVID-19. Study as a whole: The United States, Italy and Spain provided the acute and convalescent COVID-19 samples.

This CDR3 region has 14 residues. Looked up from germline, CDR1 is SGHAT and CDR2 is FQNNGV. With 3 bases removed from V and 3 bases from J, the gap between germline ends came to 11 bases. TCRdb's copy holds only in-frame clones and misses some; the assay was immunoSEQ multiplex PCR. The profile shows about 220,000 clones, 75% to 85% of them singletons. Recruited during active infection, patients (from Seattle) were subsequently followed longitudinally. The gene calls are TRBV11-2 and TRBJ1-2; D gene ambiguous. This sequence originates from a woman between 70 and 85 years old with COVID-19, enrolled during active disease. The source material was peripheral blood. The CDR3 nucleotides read TGTGCCAGCAGCTTTGGGCAGAGACACTATGGCTACACCTTC. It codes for CASSFGQRHYGYTF.